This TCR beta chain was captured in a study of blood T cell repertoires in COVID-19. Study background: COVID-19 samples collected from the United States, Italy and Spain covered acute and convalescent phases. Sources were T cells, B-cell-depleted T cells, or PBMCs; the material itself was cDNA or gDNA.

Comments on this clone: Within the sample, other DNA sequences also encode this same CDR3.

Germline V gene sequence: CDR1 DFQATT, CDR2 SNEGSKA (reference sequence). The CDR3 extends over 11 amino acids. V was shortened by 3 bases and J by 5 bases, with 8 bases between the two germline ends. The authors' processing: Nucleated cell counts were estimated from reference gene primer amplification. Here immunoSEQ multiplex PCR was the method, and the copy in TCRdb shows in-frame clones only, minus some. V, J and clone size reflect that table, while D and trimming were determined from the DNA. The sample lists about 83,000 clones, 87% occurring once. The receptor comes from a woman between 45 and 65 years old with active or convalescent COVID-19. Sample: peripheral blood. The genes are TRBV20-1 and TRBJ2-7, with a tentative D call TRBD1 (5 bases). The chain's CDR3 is CSARAGHEQYF. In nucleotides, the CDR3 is TGCAGTGCTAGGGCAGGGCACGAGCAGTACTTC.